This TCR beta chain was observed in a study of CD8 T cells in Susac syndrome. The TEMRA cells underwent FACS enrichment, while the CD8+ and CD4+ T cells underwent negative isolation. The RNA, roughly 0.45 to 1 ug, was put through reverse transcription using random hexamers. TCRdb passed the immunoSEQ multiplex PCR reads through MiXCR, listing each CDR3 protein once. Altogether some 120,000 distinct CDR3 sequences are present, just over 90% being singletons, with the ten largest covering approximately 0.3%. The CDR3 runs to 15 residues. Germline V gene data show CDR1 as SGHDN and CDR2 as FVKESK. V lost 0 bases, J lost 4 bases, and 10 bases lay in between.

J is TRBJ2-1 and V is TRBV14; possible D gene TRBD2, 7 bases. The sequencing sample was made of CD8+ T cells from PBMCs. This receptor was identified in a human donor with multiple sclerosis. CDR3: CASSQDGGAYNEQFF. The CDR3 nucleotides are TGTGCCAGCAGCCAAGATGGGGGGGCGTACAATGAGCAGTTCTTC. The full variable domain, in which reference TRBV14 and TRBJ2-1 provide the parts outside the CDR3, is EAGVTQFPSHSVIEKGQTVTLRCDPISGHDNLYWYRRVMGKEIKFLLHFVKESKQDESGMPNNRFLAERTGGTYSTLKVQPAELEDSGVYFCASSQDGGAYNEQFFGPGTRLTVL.